Each of the 29 T cell receptor beta chains below was sequenced from the same sample in a study of T-cell memory formation after mild COVID-19. A single record per CDR3 protein comes from TCRdb applying MiXCR to the 5' RACE reads. Of over 150,000 distinct CDR3 sequences listed, roughly 13% are singletons. Source material: PBMCs or a T cell subset sorted from them (not recorded which). These receptors were collected from a man aged 18 to 29 who had mild COVID-19 (a few samples of this study predate the infection). Cell type and time point are not known.

In its sample, this clonotype was seen many times. CDR3 amino acids: CASRRALAGANNEQFF. Written as DNA, the CDR3 is TGTGCCAGCAGACGAGCTCTAGCGGGGGCCAACAATGAGCAGTTCTTC. The chain combines TRBV7-8 with TRBJ2-1; 10 bases agree with TRBD2. Germline-derived CDR1 and CDR2 are SGHVS and FQNEAQ. This CDR3 has 16 residues. V lost 6 bases and J lost 5; bases outside the gene matches: 10. The full variable domain, with the rest looked up from reference TRBV7-8 and TRBJ2-1, is GAGVSQSPRYKVAKRGQDVALRCDPISGHVSLFWYQQALGQGPEFLTYFQNEAQLDKSGLPSDRFFAERPEGSVSTLKIQRTQQEDSAVYLCASRRALAGANNEQFFGPGTRLTVL.

This clonotype came up a few times. V is TRBV12-3 or TRBV12-4 and J is TRBJ2-2, with D hard to call. This CDR3 contains 15 residues. The V end was cut by 3 bases, the J end by 4 bases, with 12 bases between. The CDR3 reads CASSFGQVGTGELFF. In nucleotides, the CDR3 is TGTGCCAGCAGTTTCGGGCAGGTTGGCACCGGGGAGCTGTTTTTT.

The chain recombines TRBV6-5 with TRBJ2-4; TRBD1 is a possible D gene (5 bases). CDR3 length: 12 residues. With 5 bases removed from V and 12 bases from J, the gap between germline ends came to 14 bases. The germline V gene has CDR1 MNHEY and CDR2 SVGAGI. CDR3 bases: TGTGCCAGCAGTCAACGCCCAGGGAATCAGTACTTC. Translation gives CASSQRPGNQYF.

This clonotype turned up a few times. The genes are TRBV29-1 and TRBJ1-1; no clear D gene. CDR3 length equals 13 residues. V was clipped by 2 bases and J by 4 bases, with 11 bases between them. The germline gives CDR1 SQVTM, CDR2 ANQGSEA. CDR3 protein: CSVERGRATEAFF. CDR3 nucleotide sequence: TGCAGCGTTGAACGGGGTAGGGCCACTGAAGCTTTCTTT. Supplemented by reference TRBV29-1 and TRBJ1-1, the full variable domain reads SAVISQKPSRDICQRGTSLTIQCQVDSQVTMMFWYRQQPGQSLTLIATANQGSEATYESGFVIDKFPISRPNLTFSTLTVSNMSPEDSSIYLCSVERGRATEAFFGQGTRLTVV.

The rearrangement uses TRBV5-4 and TRBJ2-3; the match to TRBD2 covers 10 bases. The CDR3 is made up of 17 amino acids. With V trimmed by 0 bases and J by 5 bases, 9 bases remained unmatched. From germline, CDR1 is SGHNT and CDR2 YYREEE (reference sequence). The CDR3 protein is CASSLAVASGGIDTQYF. The CDR3 DNA follows: TGTGCCAGCAGCTTGGCCGTGGCTAGCGGGGGCATAGATACGCAGTATTTT.

The chain is built from TRBV6-1 and TRBJ2-3; D perhaps matches TRBD2 (5 bases). V was trimmed by 0 bases and J by 6 bases, leaving 13 bases between them. Germline V gene sequence: CDR1 MNHNS, CDR2 SASEGT. This CDR3 comprises 15 residues. The DNA of the CDR3 is TGTGCCAGCAGTGAAGCGCAAGCCGGCGGGGATACGCAGTATTTT. Translated, it gives CASSEAQAGGDTQYF.

This clonotype was picked up many times. The rearrangement uses TRBV6-6 and TRBJ2-4, with D tentatively TRBD1 or TRBD2 (5 bases each). Germline values: CDR1 MNHNY, CDR2 SVGAGI (reference sequence). There are 14 residues in the CDR3. V was pared by 9 bases and J by 4 bases, with 16 bases between. The CDR3 nucleotides are TGTGCCAGTCAACCCCGGGACGGTAAAAACATTCAGTACTTC. It encodes CASQPRDGKNIQYF.

The table lists this clonotype with a few counts. This chain uses TRBV4-2 with TRBJ2-4; weak D call: TRBD2 (6 bases). The germline V gene encodes CDR1 LGHNA and CDR2 YNFKEQ. V lost 0 bases and J 1 base, leaving 19 bases between the germline ends. The CDR3 extends over 19 amino acids. The CDR3 spells CASSQDMGGARFAKNIQYF. The CDR3 DNA reads TGTGCCAGCAGCCAAGATATGGGGGGAGCCCGCTTTGCCAAAAACATTCAGTACTTC.

J is TRBJ1-3 and V is TRBV5-1; tentatively, D is TRBD1 (5 bases). CDR1 and CDR2 from the germline V gene are SGHRS and YFSETQ. V dropped 4 bases and J dropped 2 bases, with 16 bases sitting between them. The CDR3 spans 16 residues. The CDR3 reads CASSPGSGGAGNTIYF. The CDR3 DNA is TGCGCCAGCAGCCCGGGATCGGGGGGAGCTGGAAACACCATATATTTT.

This clonotype was seen a handful of times. The chain combines TRBV4-1 with TRBJ2-1; 9 bases map to TRBD2. The CDR3 is made up of 17 amino acids. The junction had 8 bases not matched to a gene; V was cut back by 1 base and J by 4 bases. Per germline, CDR1 MGHRA and CDR2 YSYEKL. In nucleotides, the CDR3 is TGCGCCAGCAGCCAAGGGGGGGCGACTAGCGGATACAATGAGCAGTTCTTC. Translation: CASSQGGATSGYNEQFF.

J is TRBJ2-5 and V is TRBV7-2, with D possibly being TRBD2 (6 bases). CDR1 and CDR2 from the germline V gene are SGHTA and FQGNSA. With 5 bases removed from V and 1 base from J, the gap between germline ends came to 11 bases. There are 14 residues in the CDR3. The chain's CDR3 is CASSPERVQETQYF. The CDR3 bases are TGTGCCAGCAGCCCCGAGCGGGTCCAAGAGACCCAGTACTTC. The variable domain in full, with the rest retrieved from reference TRBV7-2 and TRBJ2-5, is GAGVSQSPSNKVTEKGKDVELRCDPISGHTALYWYRQSLGQGLEFLIYFQGNSAPDKSGLPSDRFSAERTGGSVSTLTIQRTQQEDSAVYLCASSPERVQETQYFGPGTRLLVL.

This clonotype was counted a few times. The chain couples TRBV7-9 to TRBJ2-2; D gene uncertain. From germline, CDR1 is SEHNR and CDR2 FQNEAQ (reference sequence). Trimming took off 3 bases at V and 4 bases at J, with 9 bases between the two ends. This CDR3 region has 14 residues. DNA of the CDR3: TGTGCCAGCAGCTTGGAGACTCGCACCGGGGAGCTGTTTTTT. This encodes CASSLETRTGELFF.

The rearrangement joins TRBV20-1 to TRBJ1-1, with TRBD1 matching 7 bases. J lost 4 bases, V lost 0 bases, and 8 bases had no gene match. The CDR3 is 15 amino acids. CDR1 and CDR2 from the germline V gene are DFQATT and SNEGSKA (reference sequence). The CDR3 protein is CSAREGDSWGTEAFF. The CDR3 DNA is TGCAGTGCTAGAGAGGGGGACAGCTGGGGCACTGAAGCTTTCTTT.

The genes are TRBV6-2 or TRBV6-3 and TRBJ2-5; the match to TRBD1 covers 9 bases. There are 17 residues in the CDR3. V was pared by 2 bases and J by 5 bases, with 12 bases of the junction left unmatched. CDR1 and CDR2 from the germline V gene are MNHEY and SVGEGT. The CDR3 loop reads CASSYRLAGTGRETQYF. The CDR3, as DNA: TGTGCCAGCAGTTACCGCTTGGCCGGGACAGGGCGGGAGACCCAGTACTTC.

This clonotype was observed a handful of times. The V gene is TRBV6-2 or TRBV6-3, the J gene TRBJ2-2; 7 bases are a match to TRBD1. The ends lost 5 bases at V and 7 bases at J; junction bases unmatched: 7. Germline V lookup: CDR1 MNHEY, CDR2 SVGEGT. This CDR3 has 14 residues. The CDR3 reads CASSRTGAGGELFF. In DNA, the CDR3 is TGTGCCAGCAGTCGCACAGGGGCCGGCGGGGAGCTGTTTTTT.

This clonotype turned up a few times. The V and J genes are TRBV7-2 and TRBJ1-1; D perhaps matches TRBD1 (6 bases). Germline-derived CDR1 and CDR2 are SGHTA and FQGNSA. V was pared by 5 bases and J by 5 bases, with 21 bases between. This CDR3 is built from 16 residues. The CDR3 region has the DNA TGTGCCAGCAGCCCAGGGGCCGGACGGGGAGAAACTGAAGCTTTCTTT. As protein: CASSPGAGRGETEAFF.

The V and J genes are TRBV15 and TRBJ1-6; D is unresolved. This CDR3 region has 13 residues. The germline CDR1 and CDR2 sequences are LNHNV and YYDKDF (reference sequence). The V gene lost 1 base and the J gene lost 8 bases, with 6 bases spanning the gap. The CDR3 region is CATSRVWDSPLHF. The CDR3 bases are TGTGCCACCAGCAGAGTTTGGGATTCACCCCTCCACTTT.

This clonotype ranks as medium-sized (0.01 to 0.1%). V gene TRBV7-9 combines with J gene TRBJ2-2, with no clear D. V lost 6 bases and J 3 bases, leaving 17 bases between the germline ends. The CDR3 covers 16 residues. The germline V gene encodes CDR1 SEHNR and CDR2 FQNEAQ (reference sequence). The CDR3 sequence: CASRKNRDGDTGELFF. DNA of the CDR3: TGTGCCAGCAGGAAAAACCGAGACGGCGACACCGGGGAGCTGTTTTTT.

This chain joins TRBV5-1 and TRBJ2-7; 9 nucleotides align to TRBD1. The CDR3 is 13 amino acids. Germline loops: CDR1 SGHRS, CDR2 YFSETQ. V lost 4 bases to trimming and J lost 7 bases; unmatched junction nucleotides: 6. CDR3 protein: CASSPGTGSEQYV. Written as DNA, the CDR3 is TGCGCCAGCAGCCCCGGGACAGGGAGTGAGCAGTACGTC.

This clonotype was seen more than once but under ten times. V gene TRBV18 combines with J gene TRBJ1-2; the D gene is possibly TRBD1 (5 bases). With 6 bases removed from V and 2 bases from J, the gap between germline ends came to 13 bases. This CDR3 spans 14 amino acids. From germline, CDR1 is KGHSH and CDR2 LQKENI. The CDR3 DNA reads as TGTGCCAGCTCCCCAGGGCAGCGGAACTATGGCTACACCTTC. This encodes CASSPGQRNYGYTF.

A few counts support this clonotype. This chain links TRBV7-2 with TRBJ2-4, with D possibly matching TRBD1 (6 bases). Germline V gene lookup returns CDR1 SGHTA and CDR2 FQGNSA. Between the trimmed V and J ends, which lost 1 base and 1 base, there was a span of 14 bases. This CDR3 is 17 amino acids long. The DNA for the CDR3 is TGTGCCAGCAGCTTAGGAGGGGGTCCCGCTGCCAAAAACATTCAGTACTTC. It codes for CASSLGGGPAAKNIQYF.

This rearrangement joins TRBV4-3 to TRBJ2-3, with 9 positions matching TRBD1. The V segment lost 4 bases and the J segment 8 bases; nucleotides outside the gene matches: 10. The germline CDR1 and CDR2 sequences are LGHNA and YSLEER. The CDR3 is made up of 15 amino acids. The CDR3 protein is CASSPGQGSRGTQYF. The CDR3 bases are TGCGCCAGCAGCCCGGGACAGGGAAGCCGGGGTACGCAGTATTTT.

This clonotype has only a few counts. The chain couples TRBV9 to TRBJ2-7; 7 bases match TRBD2. V shed 0 bases and J 6 bases; nucleotides not matched to a gene: 9. Germline V gives CDR1 SGDLS, CDR2 YYNGEE. The CDR3 length is 15 residues. This CDR3 is CASSVDPGGTFEQYF. The CDR3 DNA is TGTGCCAGCAGCGTAGACCCGGGGGGAACATTCGAGCAGTACTTC.

This clonotype was observed a handful of times. The chain uses TRBV18 and TRBJ1-2; D uncertain. The CDR3 length is 12 residues. The V and J ends lost 0 bases and 7 bases respectively, with 6 bases between them. Germline V gene data show CDR1 as KGHSH and CDR2 as LQKENI. The CDR3 reads CASSPPESGYTF. The CDR3 DNA reads TGTGCCAGCTCACCACCGGAAAGTGGCTACACCTTC.

At least ten counts were recorded for this clonotype. The chain joins TRBV6-5 to TRBJ1-1; D not certain. The germline V gene has CDR1 MNHEY and CDR2 SVGAGI. Trimming left V 2 bases short and J 3 bases short, with 7 bases between. The CDR3 has 13 residues. CDR3 nucleotide sequence: TGTGCCAGCAGTTACCTACAAGACACTGAAGCTTTCTTT. Amino acid sequence: CASSYLQDTEAFF.

This clonotype was seen more than once but under ten times. The V call is TRBV29-1, the J call TRBJ1-2; D is possibly TRBD1 (5 bases). This CDR3 has 11 residues. V lost 1 base and J lost 7, with 7 bases in between. Germline CDR1 reads SQVTM; CDR2 reads ANQGSEA. DNA for the CDR3: TGCAGCGTTGAAGCTGGGGGTGGCTACACCTTC. Its translation: CSVEAGGGYTF.

In its sample, this clonotype was seen many times. This chain links TRBV20-1 with TRBJ2-2; no firm D call. V was trimmed by 4 bases and J by 3 bases, leaving 6 bases between them. The germline V gene encodes CDR1 DFQATT and CDR2 SNEGSKA (reference sequence). The CDR3 extends over 12 amino acids. DNA for the CDR3: TGCAGTGCTAAGCCCCACACCGGGGAGCTGTTTTTT. Amino acid sequence: CSAKPHTGELFF.

This chain connects TRBV5-1 to TRBJ2-1; D may match TRBD1 or TRBD2 (5 bases each). Germline CDR1 is SGHRS and CDR2 is YFSETQ. The V and J ends lost 4 bases and 2 bases respectively, with 10 bases between them. CDR3 length: 14 amino acids. The CDR3 bases are TGCGCCAGCAGCGAGGGGCTAGCCTACAATGAGCAGTTCTTC. Its protein is CASSEGLAYNEQFF.

This clonotype was detected only a few times. The V and J genes are TRBV6-5 and TRBJ2-7, with a possible D match to TRBD1 (6 bases). This CDR3 has 16 amino acids. V shed 2 bases and J shed 5 bases, with 19 bases lying between them. Germline V gene data show CDR1 as MNHEY and CDR2 as SVGAGI. The CDR3 is CASSYQSGRGSNEQYV. For the CDR3, the DNA is TGTGCCAGCAGTTACCAGAGTGGCAGGGGATCCAACGAGCAGTACGTC.